This TCR beta chain was identified in a study of human thymus T cells. Study results and caveats: V and J genes seemed to be used with bias in thymic and blood repertoires.

Concerning this clone: Antigen unknown.

This CDR3 is 14 amino acids long. Germline loops: CDR1 LNHNV, CDR2 YYDKDF (reference sequence). V was shortened by 1 base and J by 4 bases, with 11 bases between the two germline ends. An approximately 0.45-1 mL peripheral blood aliquot was taken intraoperatively from four of eight donors. Genomic DNA was extracted from every available blood leukocyte. TCRdb's copy holds only in-frame clones and misses some; the assay was immunoSEQ multiplex PCR. The repertoire includes approximately 49,000 clones, 85% to 95% of them detected once, and under 0.2% sits in the top ten. This TCR was recovered from a girl under two years old with a congenital heart defect but otherwise immunologically healthy. The rearrangement joins TRBV15 to TRBJ2-7; possible D gene TRBD2, 5 bases. The material sequenced was blood. The CDR3 sequence: CATSRASLAYEQYF. The CDR3 nucleotides read TGTGCCACCAGCAGAGCCAGCCTAGCATACGAGCAGTACTTC.